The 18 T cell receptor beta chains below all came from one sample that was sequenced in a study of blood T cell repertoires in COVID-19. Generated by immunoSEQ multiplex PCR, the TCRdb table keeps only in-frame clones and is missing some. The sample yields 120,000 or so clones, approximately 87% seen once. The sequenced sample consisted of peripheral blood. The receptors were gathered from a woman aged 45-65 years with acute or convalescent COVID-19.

For the CDR3, the DNA is TGTGCCAGCAGCAAAGGCCAGACAGGGACTGGAAACACCATATATTTT. Its translation: CASSKGQTGTGNTIYF. The rearrangement links TRBV21-1 to TRBJ1-3; TRBD1, the table's D call, lacks a check against the DNA. TRBV21-1 is labeled a pseudogene. The CDR3 totals 16 residues.

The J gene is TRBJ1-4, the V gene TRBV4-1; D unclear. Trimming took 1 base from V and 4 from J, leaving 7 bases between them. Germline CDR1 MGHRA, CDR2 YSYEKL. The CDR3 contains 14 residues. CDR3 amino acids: CASSQARYNEKLFF. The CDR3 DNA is TGCGCCAGCAGCCAAGCTAGGTATAATGAAAAACTGTTTTTT.

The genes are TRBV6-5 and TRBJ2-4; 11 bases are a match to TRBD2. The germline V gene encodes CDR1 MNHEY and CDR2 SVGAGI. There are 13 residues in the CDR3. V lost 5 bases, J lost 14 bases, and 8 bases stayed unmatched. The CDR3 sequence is CASSQLAGDTEYF. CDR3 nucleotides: TGTGCCAGCAGTCAACTAGCGGGAGATACTGAGTACTTC.

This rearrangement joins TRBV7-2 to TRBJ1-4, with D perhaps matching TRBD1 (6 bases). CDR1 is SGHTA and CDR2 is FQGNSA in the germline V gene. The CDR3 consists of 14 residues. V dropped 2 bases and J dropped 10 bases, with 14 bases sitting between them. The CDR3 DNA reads TGTGCCAGCAGCTTAACAGGGCGACTTGGAAAACTGTTTTTT. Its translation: CASSLTGRLGKLFF.

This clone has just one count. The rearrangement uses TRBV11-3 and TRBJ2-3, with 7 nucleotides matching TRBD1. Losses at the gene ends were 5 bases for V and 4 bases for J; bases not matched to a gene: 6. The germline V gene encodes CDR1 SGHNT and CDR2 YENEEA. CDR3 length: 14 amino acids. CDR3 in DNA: TGTGCCAGCAGCCAACAGGGGTACGCAGATACGCAGTATTTT. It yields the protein CASSQQGYADTQYF.

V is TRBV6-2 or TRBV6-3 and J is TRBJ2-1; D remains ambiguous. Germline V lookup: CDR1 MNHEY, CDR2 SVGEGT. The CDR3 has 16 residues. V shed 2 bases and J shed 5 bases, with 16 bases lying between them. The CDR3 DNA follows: TGTGCCAGCAGTTACCTAGGAATATGGAGTCACAATGAGCAGTTCTTC. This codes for CASSYLGIWSHNEQFF.

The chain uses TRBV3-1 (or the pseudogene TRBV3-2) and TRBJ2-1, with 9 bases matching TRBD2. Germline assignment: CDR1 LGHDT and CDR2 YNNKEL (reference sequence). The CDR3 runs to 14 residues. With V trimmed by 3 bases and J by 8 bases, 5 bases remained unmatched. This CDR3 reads CASSQGLAFDEQFF. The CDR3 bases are TGTGCCAGCAGCCAGGGACTAGCTTTCGATGAGCAGTTCTTC.

CDR3 sequence (DNA): TGTGCCAGCAGCTTACGGGGGGGACGCACAGATACGCAGTATTTT. This gives the protein CASSLRGGRTDTQYF. The chain couples TRBV7-2 to TRBJ2-3; TRBD2 matches at 8 bases. Germline V gene lookup returns CDR1 SGHTA and CDR2 FQGNSA. Unmatched junction bases numbered 2, after V lost 2 bases and J lost 1 base. This CDR3 contains 15 residues. The whole variable domain, remainder taken from reference TRBV7-2 and TRBJ2-3, is GAGVSQSPSNKVTEKGKDVELRCDPISGHTALYWYRQSLGQGLEFLIYFQGNSAPDKSGLPSDRFSAERTGGSVSTLTIQRTQQEDSAVYLCASSLRGGRTDTQYFGPGTRLTVL.

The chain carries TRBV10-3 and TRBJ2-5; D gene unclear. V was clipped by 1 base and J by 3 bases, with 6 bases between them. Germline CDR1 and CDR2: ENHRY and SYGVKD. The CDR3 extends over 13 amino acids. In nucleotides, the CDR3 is TGTGCCATCAGTGAGTTGGTAGAAGAGACCCAGTACTTC. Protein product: CAISELVEETQYF.

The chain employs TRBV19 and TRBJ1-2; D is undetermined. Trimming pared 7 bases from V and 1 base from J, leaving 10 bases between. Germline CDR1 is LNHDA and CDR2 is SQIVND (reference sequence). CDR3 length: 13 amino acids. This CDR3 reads CASTTTDNYGYTF. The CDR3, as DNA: TGTGCCAGTACCACGACTGATAACTATGGCTACACCTTC.

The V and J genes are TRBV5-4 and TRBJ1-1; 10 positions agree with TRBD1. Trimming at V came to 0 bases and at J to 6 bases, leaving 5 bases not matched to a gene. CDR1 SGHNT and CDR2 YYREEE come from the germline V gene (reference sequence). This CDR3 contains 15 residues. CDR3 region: CASSLAGTGDAEAFF. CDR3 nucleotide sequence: TGTGCCAGCAGCTTGGCGGGGACAGGGGACGCTGAAGCTTTCTTT. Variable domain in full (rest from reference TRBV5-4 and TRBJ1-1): ETGVTQSPTHLIKTRGQQVTLRCSSQSGHNTVSWYQQALGQGPQFIFQYYREEENGRGNFPPRFSGLQFPNYSSELNVNALELDDSALYLCASSLAGTGDAEAFFGQGTRLTVV.

The CDR3 nucleotides are TGTGCCAGCACCCCGGCAGGGTATAATTCACCCCTCCACTTT. Translating gives CASTPAGYNSPLHF. This chain joins TRBV6-2 or TRBV6-3 and TRBJ1-6; a possible D gene is TRBD1 (5 bases). V gave up 7 bases and J gave up 4 bases, with 11 bases separating them. Looked up from germline, CDR1 is MNHEY and CDR2 is SVGEGT. The CDR3 runs to 14 residues.

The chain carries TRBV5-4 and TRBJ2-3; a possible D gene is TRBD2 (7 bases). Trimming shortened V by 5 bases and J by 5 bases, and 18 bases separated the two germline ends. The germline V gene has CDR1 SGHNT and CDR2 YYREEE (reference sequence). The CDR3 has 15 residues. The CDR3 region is CASSDRGGAKDTQYF. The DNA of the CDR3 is TGTGCCAGCAGTGACAGAGGGGGGGCTAAAGATACGCAGTATTTT.

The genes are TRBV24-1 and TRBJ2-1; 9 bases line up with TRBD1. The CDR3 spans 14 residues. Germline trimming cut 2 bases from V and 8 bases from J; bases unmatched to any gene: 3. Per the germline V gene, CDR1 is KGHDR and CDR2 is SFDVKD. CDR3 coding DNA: TGTGCCACCAGTGATTGGGACAGGGTCTATGAGCAGTTCTTC. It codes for CATSDWDRVYEQFF.

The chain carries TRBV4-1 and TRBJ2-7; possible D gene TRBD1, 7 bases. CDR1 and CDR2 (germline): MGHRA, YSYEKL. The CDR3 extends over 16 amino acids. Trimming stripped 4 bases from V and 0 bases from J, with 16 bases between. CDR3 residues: CASSRDSGTDSYEQYF. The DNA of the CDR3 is TGCGCCAGCAGCCGGGACTCCGGGACAGACTCCTACGAGCAGTACTTC.

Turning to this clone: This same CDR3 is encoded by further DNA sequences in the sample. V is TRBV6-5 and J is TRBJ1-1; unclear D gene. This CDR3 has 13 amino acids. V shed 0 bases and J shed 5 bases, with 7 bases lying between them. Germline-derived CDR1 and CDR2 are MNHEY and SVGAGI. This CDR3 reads CASSYSRGTEAFF. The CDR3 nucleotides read TGTGCCAGCAGTTACTCGAGAGGAACTGAAGCTTTCTTT.

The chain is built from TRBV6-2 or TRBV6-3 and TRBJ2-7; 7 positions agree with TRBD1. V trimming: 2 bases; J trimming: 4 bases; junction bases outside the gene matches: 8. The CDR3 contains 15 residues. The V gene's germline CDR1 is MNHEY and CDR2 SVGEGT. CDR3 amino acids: CASSYPARGYYEQYF. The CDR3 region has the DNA TGTGCCAGCAGTTACCCCGCCAGGGGGTATTACGAGCAGTACTTC.

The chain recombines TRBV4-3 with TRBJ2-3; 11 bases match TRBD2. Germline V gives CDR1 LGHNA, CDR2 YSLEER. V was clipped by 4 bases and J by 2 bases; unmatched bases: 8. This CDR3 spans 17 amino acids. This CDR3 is CASSRGPSGGPTDTQYF. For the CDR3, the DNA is TGCGCCAGCAGCCGGGGTCCTAGCGGGGGGCCCACAGATACGCAGTATTTT.